The sequence of this T cell receptor (beta chain) was determined in a study of T cell responses to AZD1222 COVID-19 vaccine (dated by TCRdb to the early 2020s). Background for the entire study: AZD1222 recipients given second doses at about 4 weeks or at about 12 weeks were pooled, since spike-specific TCR depth and breadth were not found to differ between the two schedules. TCR sequencing covered roughly 230 trial participants: 200 to 220 given two doses of AZD1222 and 26 given two doses of MenACWY control vaccine. Trial participants were enrolled into age subgroups of 18-55, 56-69 and 70-plus years, which contained around 140, 26 and 57 TCR-sequenced participants, respectively.

The time point tag for this specimen amounts to: baseline before first vaccination. Vaccinee samples were obtained from the UK trials COV001 and COV002, which included a single-blind randomized controlled phase 2/3 trial of AZD1222 (ChAdOx1 nCoV-19) in healthy adults. For TCRbeta chain sequencing, PBMC samples from trial participants were taken at day 0 and at day 28 after the second dose. The germline V gene specifies MNHNS as CDR1 and SASEGT as CDR2. The CDR3 numbers 12 residues from cysteine through phenylalanine. Only the CDR3 DNA is retained, 36 bases long and in frame from the first base. Deletion took 2 bases off V and 9 bases off J, with a span of 10 bases between the germline ends. About this clone: The specificity of this receptor is unknown. Per-base qualities were not stored, and no clone one base away is much larger.

The CDR3 regions of human TCRbeta chains were analyzed by immunosequencing. The original methods were these. Repertoire TCRs were checked for matches against a reference library of SARS-CoV-2-specific TCRs that had been generated using the MIRA antigen-specificity platform. Breadth was defined as the fraction of unique TCRs that were SARS-CoV-2-associated. Depth was defined as the fraction of total T cells that were SARS-CoV-2-associated. Using the MIRA data, each spike-specific TCR was assigned both to the spike region to which the TCR was reactive and to a CD4 or CD8 class. Log10-transformed breadth and depth values were compared by one-way ANOVA with Sidak's multiple comparisons tests. TCRdb stores this immuneACCESS table with in-frame sequences only. Part of the clones is absent; in the studies checked, under half of the shortfall reflects unresolved V genes, and no reason is known for the rest. The V and J calls and clone size were taken over from that table, and D and trimming were inferred from the DNA. The sample records about 140,000 clones, just over 85% of which are singletons. The biggest ten clones account for nearly 3.5% of the sample.

General conclusions and limits of the study: Conclusions about previously exposed vaccinees are limited, since just five or six AZD1222 recipients were seropositive for SARS-CoV-2 at baseline. Vaccine-associated CD4 TCRs spanned the whole spike protein, with dominant responses in regions 160-218 and 743-854. Reportedly, close to half of the unique spike-specific TCRs recognized epitopes lying outside the regions that are mutated in the B.1.351 and B.1.1.7 variants. The 56-69-year group was small, and its depth increase did not reach significance, likely because of low power. A significant rise in spike-specific TCR breadth and depth was observed after two AZD1222 doses relative to day 0 and relative to MenACWY recipients. Participants were mostly white British and included more females than males, and it was suggested by the authors that clonal diversity may have been underestimated. Because no day 14 peak-response samples were available, repertoires were characterized only after the peak T cell response.

The source of this sequence is an adult in good health. The source was peripheral blood, collected on day 0 of AZD1222 vaccination. The chain uses TRBV6-1 and TRBJ1-2; there is no confident call for the D gene. The DNA reads as follows: TGTGCCAGCAGTGAACGAGAGGGTAGCTACACCTTC. This sequence encodes CASSEREGSYTF.